A single sample gave rise to the 13 T cell receptor beta chains below, sequenced in a study of cytomegalovirus exposure and HLA in healthy donors. With 60 Vbeta and 13 Jbeta primers, the PCR was carried out. The assay was immunoSEQ multiplex PCR, and TCRdb's table has in-frame clones only and misses some. The table has 200,000 to 250,000 clones, around 77% seen once. Material: PBMCs. All receptors derive from a woman aged 30 to 39 in good health and CMV-seronegative.

The rearrangement links TRBV5-5 to TRBJ2-7; 8 positions match TRBD2. Germline V gene sequence: CDR1 SGHKS, CDR2 YYEKEE (reference sequence). V shed 0 bases, J shed 1 base, and the junction held 9 bases outside the gene matches. The CDR3 totals 17 residues. CDR3 amino acids: CASSLAGEAGESYEQYF. The CDR3 region has the DNA TGTGCCAGCAGCTTGGCCGGTGAAGCGGGGGAGTCCTACGAGCAGTACTTC.

The DNA of the CDR3 is TGTGCCAGCAGTGAATTTGCAGGGCCTGAAGCTTTCTTT. Translated: CASSEFAGPEAFF. The rearrangement joins TRBV6-1 to TRBJ1-1; D perhaps matches TRBD1 (5 bases). The CDR3 is made up of 13 amino acids. V lost 2 bases to trimming and J lost 6 bases, with 10 bases between them. CDR1 is MNHNS, CDR2 SASEGT, per germline.

V gene TRBV7-8 combines with J gene TRBJ2-5; 12 bases map to TRBD2. The CDR3 runs to 18 residues. Germline V lookup: CDR1 SGHVS, CDR2 FQNEAQ. V lost 1 base and J lost 2; bases outside the gene matches: 8. CDR3 nucleotides: TGTGCCAGCAGCTTAGGACTAGCGGGGGCCCCGGGTCAAGAGACCCAGTACTTC. As protein: CASSLGLAGAPGQETQYF.

The chain carries TRBV4-2 and TRBJ1-6; TRBD1 matches at 11 bases. This CDR3 comprises 18 residues. V gave up 0 bases and J gave up 8 bases; unmatched junction bases: 9. CDR1 and CDR2 from the germline V gene are LGHNA and YNFKEQ. The CDR3 DNA reads as TGTGCCAGCAGCCAAGAACCCCCGGACAGGGGGCTCCATTCACCCCTCCACTTT. Its protein is CASSQEPPDRGLHSPLHF.

The J gene is TRBJ2-3, the V gene TRBV7-3, with 7 bases that match TRBD1. The CDR3 contains 13 residues. The junction had 7 bases not matched to a gene; V was cut back by 7 bases and J by 6 bases. The germline V gene encodes CDR1 SGHTA and CDR2 FQGTGA. The CDR3: CASTLGGGDTQYF. The CDR3 DNA is TGTGCCAGCACATTAGGGGGCGGGGATACGCAGTATTTT.

The V call is TRBV27, the J call TRBJ2-1, with TRBD1 matching 8 bases. Germline CDR1 reads MNHEY; CDR2 reads SMNVEV (reference sequence). The CDR3 is 20 residues long. Trimming at V came to 0 bases and at J to 8 bases, leaving 21 bases not matched to a gene. The CDR3 bases are TGTGCCAGCAGTTTATCTATGAGATCCGGGACAGGCTTTGAGTCCGATGAGCAGTTCTTC. The encoded protein is CASSLSMRSGTGFESDEQFF.

The chain is built from TRBV19 and TRBJ2-5, with D unclear. This CDR3 is 16 amino acids long. V was pared by 3 bases and J by 5 bases, with 19 bases between. The germline gives CDR1 LNHDA, CDR2 SQIVND (reference sequence). CDR3 coding DNA: TGTGCCAGTAGTATGAGCGCCGGTTATGATTTGGAGACCCAGTACTTC. The encoded protein is CASSMSAGYDLETQYF.

This clone was observed once. The genes are TRBV7-2 and TRBJ2-5, with D hard to call. Germline CDR1 SGHTA, CDR2 FQGNSA. V lost 0 bases and J 5 bases, leaving 10 bases between the germline ends. CDR3 length equals 14 residues. The CDR3 DNA reads as TGTGCCAGCAGCTTAGCGCGGATTTTGGAGACCCAGTACTTC. Its protein product is CASSLARILETQYF.

In its sample, this clone was seen a few times. The chain employs TRBV14 and TRBJ2-7; no reliable D call. CDR1 SGHDN and CDR2 FVKESK come from the germline V gene. The CDR3 covers 15 residues. Trimming shortened V by 2 bases and J by 3 bases, and 14 bases separated the two germline ends. The CDR3 DNA follows: TGTGCCAGCAGCCAATTAGAATGGGCCCACTACGAGCAGTACTTC. Amino acids: CASSQLEWAHYEQYF.

The rearrangement links TRBV29-1 to TRBJ2-1; 7 nucleotides align to TRBD2. The germline gives CDR1 SQVTM, CDR2 ANQGSEA. This CDR3 is built from 15 residues. The V segment lost 3 bases and the J segment 0 bases; nucleotides outside the gene matches: 5. Here the CDR3 reads CSVEGGIRSYNEQFF. The CDR3 DNA is TGCAGCGTTGAGGGAGGGATACGCTCCTACAATGAGCAGTTCTTC.

V and J are TRBV4-1 and TRBJ2-5; D is uncertain. CDR1 and CDR2 (germline): MGHRA, YSYEKL. The germline V and J ends were trimmed by 1 base and 2 bases, with 11 bases remaining between them. This CDR3 is built from 15 residues. CDR3 region: CASSQVSLTQETQYF. DNA of the CDR3: TGCGCCAGCAGCCAAGTTAGCCTAACACAAGAGACCCAGTACTTC.

This rearrangement joins TRBV7-9 to TRBJ2-3; 11 bases map to TRBD2. This CDR3 has 18 amino acids. Germline lookup yields CDR1 SEHNR and CDR2 FQNEAQ (reference sequence). V lost 3 bases and J lost 0; bases outside the gene matches: 8. Here the CDR3 reads CASSFLWGLAESTDTQYF. For the CDR3, the DNA is TGTGCCAGCAGCTTCCTATGGGGACTAGCGGAGAGCACAGATACGCAGTATTTT.

The chain recombines TRBV13 with TRBJ2-7; possibly TRBD1 for D (6 bases). The CDR3 sequence is 14 residues long. Germline V gives CDR1 PRHDT, CDR2 FYEKMQ (reference sequence). Between the trimmed V and J ends, which lost 4 bases and 4 bases, there was a span of 14 bases. In nucleotides, the CDR3 is TGTGCCAGCAGCTCAGGACAGTTAGCGTACGAGCAGTACTTC. This encodes CASSSGQLAYEQYF.